These 5 T cell receptor beta chains came from one sample sequenced in a study of T cell responses to AZD1222 COVID-19 vaccine. Only in-frame clones appear in the TCRdb table, and some are missing; sequencing was by immunoSEQ multiplex PCR. The profile shows over 100,000 clones, around 93% of them singletons. Specimen: peripheral blood, collected on day 0 of AZD1222 vaccination. The receptors shown here come from an adult in good health.

The chain employs TRBV2 and TRBJ1-1; 9 bases are a match to TRBD1. V gave up 5 bases and J gave up 6 bases; unmatched junction bases: 1. This CDR3 spans 12 amino acids. The germline gives CDR1 SNHLY, CDR2 FYNNEI. The CDR3 here is CASSRTGAEAFF. DNA for the CDR3: TGTGCCAGCAGTAGGACAGGGGCTGAAGCTTTCTTT.

Here the CDR3 reads CASSQGNGLYGYTF. The CDR3 DNA reads TGTGCCAGCAGCCAAGGAAACGGACTCTATGGCTACACCTTC. The V and J genes are TRBV4-2 and TRBJ1-2; no firm D call. Deletions cut 1 base from V and 4 bases from J, with 10 bases between. Germline CDR1 LGHNA, CDR2 YNFKEQ. The CDR3 has 14 amino acids.

The chain is built from TRBV5-8 and TRBJ1-2, with D maybe TRBD1 (5 bases). Trimming shortened V by 1 base and J by 3 bases, and 7 bases separated the two germline ends. From germline, CDR1 is SGHTS and CDR2 YDEGEE. This CDR3 has 13 amino acids. In DNA, the CDR3 is TGTGCCAGCAGCTTGACGACAGACTATGGCTACACCTTC. Its translation is CASSLTTDYGYTF.

V and J are TRBV11-2 and TRBJ2-7, with a weak D call TRBD2 (6 bases). The CDR3 runs to 15 residues. Germline-derived CDR1 and CDR2 are SGHAT and FQNNGV. The V gene lost 7 bases and the J gene lost 5 bases, with 21 bases spanning the gap. CDR3 bases: TGTGCCAGCATTATTCCCGGGAGTGGTCTCCACGAGCAGTACTTC. Translation: CASIIPGSGLHEQYF.

J is TRBJ1-2 and V is TRBV11-2; D is uncertain. The CDR3 extends over 13 amino acids. The V gene lost 3 bases and the J gene lost 3 bases, with 8 bases spanning the gap. CDR1 is SGHAT, CDR2 FQNNGV, per germline. Here the CDR3 DNA reads TGTGCCAGCAGCTTTTATGGGGACTATGGCTACACCTTC. Translating gives CASSFYGDYGYTF.